This is a list of T cell receptor beta chains from one sample in a study of T cells in Graves' hyperthyroidism and ophthalmopathy. TCRdb analysed the multiplex PCR reads with MiXCR anew, one entry per CDR3 protein. The sample holds 600,000 to 900,000 distinct CDR3 sequences, roughly 17% seen once. Sequencing was performed on blood. Receptor source: a young man with Graves' hyperthyroidism. Each CDR3 is given with its conserved first and last residue. Rows may omit the clone size; those that give it use once, few, many or a size class.

j_gene: TRBJ2-2; abundance: .; v_gene: TRBV19; CDR3aa: CASSPSIYSGQGANTGELFF
j_gene: TRBJ2-7; abundance: once; v_gene: TRBV5-6; CDR3aa: CASSYGTGPSYEQYF
j_gene: TRBJ2-7; abundance: many; v_gene: TRBV28; CDR3aa: CASSLGLAGVGEQYF
j_gene: TRBJ1-2; abundance: .; v_gene: TRBV20-1; CDR3aa: CSARNPGLGYTF
j_gene: TRBJ1-5; abundance: .; v_gene: TRBV19; CDR3aa: CASKGGRGGEIQGGQPQHF
j_gene: TRBJ2-5; abundance: few; v_gene: TRBV12-3/TRBV12-4; CDR3aa: CASSPETSGQETQYF
j_gene: TRBJ1-1; abundance: few; v_gene: TRBV28; CDR3aa: CASSKGGGVTEAFF
j_gene: TRBJ2-1; abundance: .; v_gene: TRBV12-3/TRBV12-4; CDR3aa: CASSPGQGLYNEQFF
j_gene: TRBJ1-3; abundance: few; v_gene: TRBV28; CDR3aa: CASRGPPPWGAHSGNTIYF
j_gene: TRBJ1-2; abundance: many; v_gene: TRBV28; CDR3aa: CASSPGGDGYGYTF
j_gene: TRBJ1-4; abundance: once; v_gene: TRBV25-1; CDR3aa: CASSDRVVEKLFF
j_gene: TRBJ2-7; abundance: .; v_gene: TRBV5-1; CDR3aa: CASSSDPTPSYEQYF
j_gene: TRBJ1-2; abundance: many; v_gene: TRBV30; CDR3aa: CAWSPSWTGRYTF
j_gene: TRBJ2-7; abundance: once; v_gene: TRBV20-1; CDR3aa: CSARGPANYEQYF
j_gene: TRBJ2-1; abundance: many; v_gene: TRBV29-1; CDR3aa: CSVGLGYNEQFF
j_gene: TRBJ2-3; abundance: few; v_gene: TRBV30; CDR3aa: CAWEGGSGTDTQYF
j_gene: TRBJ2-2; abundance: .; v_gene: TRBV12-3/TRBV12-4; CDR3aa: CASSLEGARGELFF
j_gene: TRBJ2-1; abundance: .; v_gene: TRBV12-3/TRBV12-4; CDR3aa: CASSITGTSGTNEQFF
j_gene: TRBJ2-1; abundance: many; v_gene: TRBV6-2/TRBV6-3; CDR3aa: CASNGQYNEQFF
j_gene: TRBJ1-1; abundance: .; v_gene: TRBV4-1; CDR3aa: CASSGTITEAFF